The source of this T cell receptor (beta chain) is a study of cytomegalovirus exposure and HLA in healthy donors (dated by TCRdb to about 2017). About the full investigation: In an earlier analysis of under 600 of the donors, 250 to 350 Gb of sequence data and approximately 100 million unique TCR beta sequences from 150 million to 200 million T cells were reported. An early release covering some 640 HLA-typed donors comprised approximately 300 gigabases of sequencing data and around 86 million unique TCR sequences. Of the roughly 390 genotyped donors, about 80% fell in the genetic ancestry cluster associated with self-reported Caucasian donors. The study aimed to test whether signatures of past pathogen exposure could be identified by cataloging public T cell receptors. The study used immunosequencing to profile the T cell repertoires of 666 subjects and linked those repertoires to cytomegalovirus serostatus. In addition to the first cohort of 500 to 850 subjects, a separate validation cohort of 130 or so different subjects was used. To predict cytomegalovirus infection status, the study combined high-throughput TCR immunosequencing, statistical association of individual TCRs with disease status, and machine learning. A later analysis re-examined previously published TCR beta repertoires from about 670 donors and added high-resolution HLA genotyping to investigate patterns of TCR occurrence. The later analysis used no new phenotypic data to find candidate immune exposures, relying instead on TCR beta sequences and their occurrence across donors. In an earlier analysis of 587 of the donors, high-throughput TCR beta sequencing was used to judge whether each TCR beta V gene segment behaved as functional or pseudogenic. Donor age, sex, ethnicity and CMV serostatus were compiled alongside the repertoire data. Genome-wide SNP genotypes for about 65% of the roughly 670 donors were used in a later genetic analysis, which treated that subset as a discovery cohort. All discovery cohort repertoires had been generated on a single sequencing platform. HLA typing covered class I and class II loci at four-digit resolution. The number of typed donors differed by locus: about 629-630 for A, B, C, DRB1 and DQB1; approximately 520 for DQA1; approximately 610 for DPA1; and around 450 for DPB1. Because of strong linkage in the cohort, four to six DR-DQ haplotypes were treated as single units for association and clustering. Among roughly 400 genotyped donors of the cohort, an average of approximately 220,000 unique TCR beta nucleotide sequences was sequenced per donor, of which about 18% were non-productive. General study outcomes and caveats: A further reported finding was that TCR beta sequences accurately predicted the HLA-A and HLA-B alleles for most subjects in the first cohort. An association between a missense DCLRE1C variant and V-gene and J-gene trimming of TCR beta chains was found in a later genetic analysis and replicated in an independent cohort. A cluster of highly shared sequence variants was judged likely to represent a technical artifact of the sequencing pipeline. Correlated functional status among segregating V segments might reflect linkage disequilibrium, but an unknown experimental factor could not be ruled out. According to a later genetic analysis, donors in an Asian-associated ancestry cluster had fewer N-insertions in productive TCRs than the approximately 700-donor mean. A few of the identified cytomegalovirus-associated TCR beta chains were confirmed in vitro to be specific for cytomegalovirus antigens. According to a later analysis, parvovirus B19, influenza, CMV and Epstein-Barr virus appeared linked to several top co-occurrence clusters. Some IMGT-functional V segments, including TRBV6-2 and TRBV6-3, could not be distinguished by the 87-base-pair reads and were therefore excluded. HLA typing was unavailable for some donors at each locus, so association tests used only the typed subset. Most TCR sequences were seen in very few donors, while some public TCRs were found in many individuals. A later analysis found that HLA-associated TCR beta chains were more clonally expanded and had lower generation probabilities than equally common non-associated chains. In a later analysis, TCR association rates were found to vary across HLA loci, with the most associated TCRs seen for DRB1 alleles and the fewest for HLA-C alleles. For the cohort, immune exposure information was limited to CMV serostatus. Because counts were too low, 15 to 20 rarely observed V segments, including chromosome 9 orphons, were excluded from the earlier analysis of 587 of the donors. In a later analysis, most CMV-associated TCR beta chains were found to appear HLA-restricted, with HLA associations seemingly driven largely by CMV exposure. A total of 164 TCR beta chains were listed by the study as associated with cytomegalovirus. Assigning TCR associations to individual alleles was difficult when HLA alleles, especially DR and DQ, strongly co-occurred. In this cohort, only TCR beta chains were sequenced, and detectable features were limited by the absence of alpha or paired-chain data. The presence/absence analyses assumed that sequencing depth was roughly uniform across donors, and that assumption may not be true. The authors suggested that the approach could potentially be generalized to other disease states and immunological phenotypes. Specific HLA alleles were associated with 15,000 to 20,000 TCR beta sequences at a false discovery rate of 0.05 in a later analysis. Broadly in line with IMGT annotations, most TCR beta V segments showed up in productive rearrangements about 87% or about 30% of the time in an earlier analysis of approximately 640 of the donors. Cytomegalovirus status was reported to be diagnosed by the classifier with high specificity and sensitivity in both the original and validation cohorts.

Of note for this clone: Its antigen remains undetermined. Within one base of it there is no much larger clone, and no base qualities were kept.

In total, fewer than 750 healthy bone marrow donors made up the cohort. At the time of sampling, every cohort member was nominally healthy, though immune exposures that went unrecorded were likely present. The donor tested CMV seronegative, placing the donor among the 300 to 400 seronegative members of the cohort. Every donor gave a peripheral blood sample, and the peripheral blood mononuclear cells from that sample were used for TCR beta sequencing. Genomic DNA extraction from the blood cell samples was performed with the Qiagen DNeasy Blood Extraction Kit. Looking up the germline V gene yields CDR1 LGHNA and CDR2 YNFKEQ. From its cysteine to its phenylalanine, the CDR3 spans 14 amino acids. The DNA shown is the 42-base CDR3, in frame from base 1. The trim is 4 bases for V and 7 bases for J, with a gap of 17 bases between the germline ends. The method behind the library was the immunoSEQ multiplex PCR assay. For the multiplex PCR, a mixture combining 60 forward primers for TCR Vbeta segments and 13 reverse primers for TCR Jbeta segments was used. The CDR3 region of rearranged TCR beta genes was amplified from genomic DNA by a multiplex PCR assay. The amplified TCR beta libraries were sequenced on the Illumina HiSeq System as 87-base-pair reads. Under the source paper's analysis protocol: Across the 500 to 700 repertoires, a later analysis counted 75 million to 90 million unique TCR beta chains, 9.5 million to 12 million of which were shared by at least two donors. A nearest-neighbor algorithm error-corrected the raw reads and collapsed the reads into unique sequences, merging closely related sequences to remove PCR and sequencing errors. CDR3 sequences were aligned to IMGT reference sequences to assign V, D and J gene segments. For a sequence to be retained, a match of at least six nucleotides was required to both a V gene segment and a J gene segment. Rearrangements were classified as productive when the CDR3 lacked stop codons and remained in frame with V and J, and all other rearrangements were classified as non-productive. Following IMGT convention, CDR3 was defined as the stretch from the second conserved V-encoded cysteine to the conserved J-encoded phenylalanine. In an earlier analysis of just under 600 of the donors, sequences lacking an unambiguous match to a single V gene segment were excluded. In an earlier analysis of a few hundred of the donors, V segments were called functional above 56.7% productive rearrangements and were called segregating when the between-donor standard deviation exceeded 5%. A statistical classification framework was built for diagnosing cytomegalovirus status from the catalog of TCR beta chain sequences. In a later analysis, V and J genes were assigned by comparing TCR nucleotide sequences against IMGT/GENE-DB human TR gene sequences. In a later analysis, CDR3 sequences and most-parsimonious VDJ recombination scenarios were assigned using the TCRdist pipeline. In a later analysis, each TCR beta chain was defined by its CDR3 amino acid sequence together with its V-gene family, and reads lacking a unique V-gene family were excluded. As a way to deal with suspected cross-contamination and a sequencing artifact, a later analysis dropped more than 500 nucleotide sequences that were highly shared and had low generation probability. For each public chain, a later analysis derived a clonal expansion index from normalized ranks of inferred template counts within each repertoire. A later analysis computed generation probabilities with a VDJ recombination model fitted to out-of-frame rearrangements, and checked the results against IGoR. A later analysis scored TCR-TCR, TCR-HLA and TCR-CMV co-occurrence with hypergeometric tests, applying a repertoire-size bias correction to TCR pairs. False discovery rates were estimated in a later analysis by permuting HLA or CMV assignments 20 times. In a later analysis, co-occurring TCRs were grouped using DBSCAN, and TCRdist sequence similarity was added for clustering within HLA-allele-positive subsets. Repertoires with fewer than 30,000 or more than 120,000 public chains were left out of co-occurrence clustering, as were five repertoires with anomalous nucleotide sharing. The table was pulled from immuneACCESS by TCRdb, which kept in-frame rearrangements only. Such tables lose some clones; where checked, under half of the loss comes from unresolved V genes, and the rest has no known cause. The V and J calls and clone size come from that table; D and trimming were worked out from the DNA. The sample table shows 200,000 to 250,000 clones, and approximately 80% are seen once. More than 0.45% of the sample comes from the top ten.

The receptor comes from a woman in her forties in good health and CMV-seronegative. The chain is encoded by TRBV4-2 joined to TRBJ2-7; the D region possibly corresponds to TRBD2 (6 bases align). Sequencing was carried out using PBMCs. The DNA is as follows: TGTGCCAGCAGCCGGGACCGGGAGCGCAGGGAGCAGTACTTC. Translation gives CASSRDRERREQYF.